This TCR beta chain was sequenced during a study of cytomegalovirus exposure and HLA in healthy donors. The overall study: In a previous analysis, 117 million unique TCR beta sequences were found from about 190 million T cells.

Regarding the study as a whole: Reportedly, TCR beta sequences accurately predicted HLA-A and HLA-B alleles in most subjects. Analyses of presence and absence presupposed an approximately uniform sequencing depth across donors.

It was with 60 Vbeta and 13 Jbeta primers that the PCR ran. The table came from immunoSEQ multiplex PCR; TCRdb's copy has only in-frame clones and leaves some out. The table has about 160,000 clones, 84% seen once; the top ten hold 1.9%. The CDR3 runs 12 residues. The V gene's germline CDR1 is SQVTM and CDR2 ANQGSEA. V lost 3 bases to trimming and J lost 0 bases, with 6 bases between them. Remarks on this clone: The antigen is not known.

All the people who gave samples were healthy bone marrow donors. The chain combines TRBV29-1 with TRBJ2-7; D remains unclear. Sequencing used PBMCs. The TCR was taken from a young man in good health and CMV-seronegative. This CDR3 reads CSVEANSYEQYF. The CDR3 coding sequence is TGCAGCGTTGAGGCCAACTCCTACGAGCAGTACTTC.